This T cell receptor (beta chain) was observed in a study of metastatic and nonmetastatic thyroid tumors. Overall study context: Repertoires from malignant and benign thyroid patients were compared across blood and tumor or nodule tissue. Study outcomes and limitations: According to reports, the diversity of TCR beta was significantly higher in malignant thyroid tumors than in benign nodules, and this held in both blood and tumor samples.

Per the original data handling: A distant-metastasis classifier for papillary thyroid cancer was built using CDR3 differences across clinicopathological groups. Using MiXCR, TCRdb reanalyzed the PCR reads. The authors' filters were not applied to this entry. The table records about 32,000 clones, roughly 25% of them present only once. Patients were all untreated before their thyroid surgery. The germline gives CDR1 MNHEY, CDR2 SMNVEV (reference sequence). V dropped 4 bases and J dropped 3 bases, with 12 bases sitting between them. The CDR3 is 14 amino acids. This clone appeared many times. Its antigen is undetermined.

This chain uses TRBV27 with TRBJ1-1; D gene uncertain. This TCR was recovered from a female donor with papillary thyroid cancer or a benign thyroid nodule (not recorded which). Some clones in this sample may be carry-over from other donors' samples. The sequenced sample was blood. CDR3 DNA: TGTGCCAGCAGTTCTATAGGACGGTACACTGAAGCTTTCTTT. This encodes CASSSIGRYTEAFF.